The clone carrying this T cell receptor beta chain was recorded many times. CDR3 length equals 15 residues. The germline gives CDR1 LGHDT, CDR2 YNNKEL (reference sequence). V trimming: 4 bases; J trimming: 5 bases; junction bases outside the gene matches: 6. The cDNA came from 5'RACE, which used 10-nucleotide random UMIs. TCRdb recomputed calls from the 5' RACE reads with MiXCR, one row per CDR3 protein. The table records roughly 76,000 distinct CDR3 sequences, 13% to 15% of them present only once. The unsorted libraries were prepared from 2 million PBMCs (stored at -80 C). This sample was taken from a study of neurological immune-mediated disorders.

This sequence originates from a woman aged 50 to 60 in good health. Material for sequencing was PBMCs. The rearrangement links TRBV3-1 to TRBJ2-5; 11 positions agree with TRBD1. Written as DNA, the CDR3 is TGTGCCAGCAGCCCCCGGGACAGGGGGACGGAGACCCAGTACTTC. Translated: CASSPRDRGTETQYF.